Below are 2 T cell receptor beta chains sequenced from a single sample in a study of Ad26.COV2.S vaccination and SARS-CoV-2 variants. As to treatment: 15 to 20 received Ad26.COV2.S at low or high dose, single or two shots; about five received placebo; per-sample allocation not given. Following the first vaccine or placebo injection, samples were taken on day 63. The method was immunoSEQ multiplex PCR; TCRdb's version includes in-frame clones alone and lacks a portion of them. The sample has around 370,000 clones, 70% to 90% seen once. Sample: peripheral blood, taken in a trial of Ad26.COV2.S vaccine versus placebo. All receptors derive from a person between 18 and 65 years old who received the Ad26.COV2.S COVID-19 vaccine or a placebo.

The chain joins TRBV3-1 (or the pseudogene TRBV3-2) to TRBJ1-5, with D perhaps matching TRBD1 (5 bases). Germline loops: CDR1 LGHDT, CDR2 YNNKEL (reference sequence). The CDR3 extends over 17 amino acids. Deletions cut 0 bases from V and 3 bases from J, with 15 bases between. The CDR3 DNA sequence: TGTGCCAGCAGCCAAGAGGGTCCCGGGGACCACAATCAGCCCCAGCATTTT. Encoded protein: CASSQEGPGDHNQPQHF.

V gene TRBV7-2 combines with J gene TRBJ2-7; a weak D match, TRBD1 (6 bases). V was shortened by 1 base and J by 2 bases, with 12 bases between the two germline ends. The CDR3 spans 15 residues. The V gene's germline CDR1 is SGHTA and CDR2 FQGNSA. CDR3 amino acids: CASSLVGTTTYEQYF. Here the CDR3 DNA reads TGTGCCAGCAGCTTAGTAGGGACAACTACCTACGAGCAGTACTTC.